One sample yielded the 27 T cell receptor beta chains listed below, sequenced in a study of cytomegalovirus exposure and HLA in healthy donors. Vbeta (60) and Jbeta (13) primers were used in the PCR. Assay used: immunoSEQ multiplex PCR; TCRdb lists only in-frame clones, some missing. The repertoire has around 67,000 clones, around 64% of them found once; the top ten carry approximately 3%. The sample was PBMCs. The source is a woman aged 45-60 years in good health and CMV-seronegative.

This chain connects TRBV4-1 to TRBJ2-2; no clear D gene. The CDR3 is 15 amino acids. Trimming cost V 1 base and J 8 bases, with 14 bases left between them. Per the germline V gene, CDR1 is MGHRA and CDR2 is YSYEKL. The CDR3 protein is CASSQARAPSGELFF. The CDR3 region has the DNA TGCGCCAGCAGCCAAGCTCGAGCGCCTTCGGGGGAGCTGTTTTTT.

The chain is built from TRBV29-1 and TRBJ2-5, with 8 bases aligning to TRBD1. The CDR3 consists of 12 residues. Per the germline V gene, CDR1 is SQVTM and CDR2 is ANQGSEA. V trimming: 7 bases; J trimming: 5 bases; junction bases outside the gene matches: 6. The CDR3 bases are TGCAGCGCCGTCAGGGGGCTGGAGACCCAGTACTTC. This sequence encodes CSAVRGLETQYF. Filled out from reference TRBV29-1 and TRBJ2-5, the complete variable domain reads SAVISQKPSRDICQRGTSLTIQCQVDSQVTMMFWYRQQPGQSLTLIATANQGSEATYESGFVIDKFPISRPNLTFSTLTVSNMSPEDSSIYLCSAVRGLETQYFGPGTRLLVL.

The CDR3: CAWMSPRGTQYF. As DNA, the CDR3 is TGTGCCTGGATGAGCCCGCGGGGGACCCAGTACTTC. The chain links TRBV30 to TRBJ2-5, with a tentative D call TRBD2 (6 bases). The CDR3 is 12 amino acids. Germline CDR1 GTSNPN, CDR2 SVGIG (reference sequence). V dropped 4 bases and J dropped 7 bases, with 13 bases sitting between them.

The rearrangement joins TRBV4-1 to TRBJ2-3; D might be TRBD1 (5 bases). CDR1 and CDR2 (germline): MGHRA, YSYEKL. Trimming removed 3 bases at V and 4 bases at J, with 11 bases between. The CDR3 is made up of 14 amino acids. The CDR3 loop reads CASSQNSGPDTQYF. The CDR3 DNA follows: TGCGCCAGCAGCCAGAATTCAGGGCCAGATACGCAGTATTTT.

The rearrangement joins TRBV7-2 to TRBJ2-7; possible D gene TRBD1, 5 bases. V dropped 1 base and J dropped 0 bases, with 10 bases sitting between them. This CDR3 region has 15 residues. CDR1 SGHTA and CDR2 FQGNSA come from the germline V gene. CDR3 region: CASSLDRTSSYEQYF. The CDR3 coding sequence is TGTGCCAGCAGCTTAGACAGGACGAGCTCCTACGAGCAGTACTTC.

This clone has only a few counts. J is TRBJ2-3 and V is TRBV25-1, with 9 bases lining up with TRBD1. Germline V CDR1 and CDR2: MGHDK, SYGVNS. The CDR3 spans 17 residues. Trimming removed 3 bases from V and 5 bases from J; junction bases left unmatched: 12. The CDR3: CASSDRRGTGKGDTQYF. CDR3 sequence (DNA): TGTGCCAGCAGTGATCGCCGTGGGACAGGGAAGGGAGATACGCAGTATTTT.

Comments on this clone: A far bigger clonotype differs at one base, so this is likely a read error. This chain joins TRBV6-4 and TRBJ2-3; the match to TRBD2 covers 7 bases. The CDR3 is made up of 14 amino acids. Germline CDR1 MRHNA, CDR2 SNTAGT. CDR3 sequence reads: CASSDSSGADAQYF. The CDR3 DNA reads as TGTGCCAGCAGTGACTCGAGCGGGGCAGATGCGCAGTATTTT.

This CDR3 reads CASRTGGASGNTIYF. The CDR3 nucleotides read TGTGCCAGCAGAACAGGGGGCGCGTCCGGAAACACCATATATTTT. The chain links TRBV25-1 to TRBJ1-3; TRBD1 matches at 9 bases. CDR3 length: 15 residues. In germline, CDR1 is MGHDK, CDR2 SYGVNS. After removal of 6 bases from V and 4 bases from J, the junction contained 7 bases not matched to a gene.

The chain couples TRBV19 to TRBJ2-3, with 7 bases identical to TRBD2. Germline V gene sequence: CDR1 LNHDA, CDR2 SQIVND (reference sequence). The CDR3 runs 14 residues. V dropped 6 bases and J dropped 6; count of bases not matched to a gene: 9. This CDR3 reads CASRRTRTVDTQYF. The CDR3 nucleotides read TGTGCCAGTAGACGGACTAGGACCGTGGATACGCAGTATTTT.

This clone was picked up a small number of times. The J gene is TRBJ1-2, the V gene TRBV7-9, with D maybe TRBD1 (5 bases). Germline lookup yields CDR1 SEHNR and CDR2 FQNEAQ (reference sequence). The V and J ends lost 1 base and 8 bases respectively, with 14 bases between them. This CDR3 is built from 14 residues. The CDR3 coding sequence is TGTGCCAGCAGCTTAGAGTACACAGGCGTAGGCTACACCTTC. Translation gives CASSLEYTGVGYTF.

The DNA for the CDR3 is TGTGCCAGCAGTTGGGACAGGGGATCTGGAAACACCATATATTTT. This codes for CASSWDRGSGNTIYF. The gene calls are TRBV6-5 and TRBJ1-3, with 10 nucleotides matching TRBD1. The CDR3 is 15 residues long. The trim removed 4 bases at V and 1 base at J, leaving 1 base unmatched. CDR1 is MNHEY and CDR2 is SVGAGI in the germline V gene.

Ten or more counts support this clone. This chain links TRBV10-1 with TRBJ1-2; D ambiguous. This CDR3 comprises 14 residues. V lost 0 bases to trimming and J lost 5 bases, with 10 bases between them. Germline-derived CDR1 and CDR2 are WNHNN and SYGVQD (reference sequence). The CDR3: CASSESRSGYGYTF. CDR3 in DNA: TGCGCCAGCAGTGAGTCGAGATCCGGTTATGGCTACACCTTC.

The chain combines TRBV5-4 with TRBJ1-5; D ambiguous. Germline CDR1 and CDR2: SGHNT and YYREEE (reference sequence). Between the trimmed V and J ends, which lost 0 bases and 1 base, there was a span of 5 bases. The CDR3 totals 14 residues. CDR3 sequence reads: CASSLGRSNQPQHF. The CDR3 DNA sequence: TGTGCCAGCAGCTTGGGGAGAAGCAATCAGCCCCAGCATTTT.

CDR3 region: CSVDTGNTEAFF. The CDR3 region has the DNA TGCAGCGTTGACACCGGGAACACTGAAGCTTTCTTT. The chain carries TRBV29-1 and TRBJ1-1; D unclear. Germline V gene sequence: CDR1 SQVTM, CDR2 ANQGSEA. The V gene lost 3 bases and the J gene lost 1 base, with 6 bases spanning the gap. This CDR3 region has 12 residues.

The chain employs TRBV7-8 and TRBJ1-1, with D uncertain. Germline V gene lookup returns CDR1 SGHVS and CDR2 FQNEAQ. The CDR3 has 16 amino acids. V gave up 5 bases and J gave up 3 bases, with 19 bases separating them. CDR3 nucleotide sequence: TGTGCCAGCAGCCCCCATGTCGAGAGTGGAGACACTGAAGCTTTCTTT. Its protein is CASSPHVESGDTEAFF.

This clone appeared a few times. The chain joins TRBV28 to TRBJ2-7; possibly TRBD2 for D (5 bases). This CDR3 is 15 amino acids long. Looked up from germline, CDR1 is MDHEN and CDR2 is SYDVKM. Trimming cost V 2 bases and J 1 base, with 12 bases left between them. The CDR3: CASSLIGSGSYEQYF. The DNA of the CDR3 is TGTGCCAGCAGTTTAATAGGGAGTGGTTCCTACGAGCAGTACTTC.

This rearrangement joins TRBV19 to TRBJ1-2; perhaps TRBD1 as D (5 bases). V was clipped by 3 bases and J by 3 bases, with 11 bases between them. CDR3 size: 14 residues. CDR1 LNHDA and CDR2 SQIVND come from the germline V gene (reference sequence). CDR3 residues: CASSIEAGHYGYTF. As DNA, the CDR3 is TGTGCCAGTAGTATCGAGGCGGGGCACTATGGCTACACCTTC.

The table lists this clone with a count of one. This rearrangement joins TRBV2 to TRBJ2-7; unclear D gene. Looked up from germline, CDR1 is SNHLY and CDR2 is FYNNEI. V shed 5 bases and J shed 5 bases, with 10 bases lying between them. The CDR3 length is 12 residues. The CDR3 DNA sequence: TGTGCCAGCAGTTCCGACTCGGACGAGCAGTACTTC. Translation gives CASSSDSDEQYF.

This chain joins TRBV4-3 and TRBJ1-2; D possibly corresponds to TRBD1 (5 bases). From germline, CDR1 is LGHNA and CDR2 YSLEER. The length of the CDR3 is 16 residues. V was shortened by 1 base and J by 4 bases, with 16 bases between the two germline ends. DNA of the CDR3: TGCGCCAGCAGCCAAGGAGCGGGCAGGGAGGCCTATGGCTACACCTTC. Protein: CASSQGAGREAYGYTF.

The chain uses TRBV5-1 and TRBJ2-3; maybe TRBD2 (5 bases). This CDR3 comprises 15 residues. The V end lost 0 bases, the J end lost 2 bases, and 10 bases lay between the germline ends. Germline CDR1 reads SGHRS; CDR2 reads YFSETQ. The CDR3 coding sequence is TGCGCCAGCAGCTTGGGGAGGTCAAACACAGATACGCAGTATTTT. As protein: CASSLGRSNTDTQYF.

V and J are TRBV6-6 and TRBJ2-5; 10 nucleotides match TRBD2. CDR1 is MNHNY, CDR2 SVGAGI, per germline (reference sequence). The CDR3 length is 14 residues. The trim removed 5 bases at V and 5 bases at J, leaving 5 bases unmatched. Written as DNA, the CDR3 is TGTGCCAGCAGTCTAGCGGGAGTCCGGGAGACCCAGTACTTC. This translates into CASSLAGVRETQYF.

The chain combines TRBV2 with TRBJ2-7; TRBD1 matches 7 bases. This CDR3 region has 14 residues. Germline CDR1 SNHLY, CDR2 FYNNEI. V dropped 5 bases and J dropped 2; count of bases not matched to a gene: 6. The CDR3, as DNA: TGTGCCAGCAGTACAGGGGTCCGGACCTACGAGCAGTACTTC. It specifies CASSTGVRTYEQYF.

In this sample, this clone turned up a few times. CDR3 region: CASSGGGPNTEAFF. CDR3 coding DNA: TGTGCCAGTAGTGGGGGGGGCCCGAACACTGAAGCTTTCTTT. The V call is TRBV19, the J call TRBJ1-1; the D gene is possibly TRBD1 (6 bases). The CDR3 totals 14 residues. Germline CDR1 reads LNHDA; CDR2 reads SQIVND (reference sequence). Trimming stripped 5 bases from V and 1 base from J, with 11 bases between.

V gene TRBV28 combines with J gene TRBJ1-2; 7 positions agree with TRBD1. The CDR3 is 13 amino acids. Germline CDR1 reads MDHEN; CDR2 reads SYDVKM. Unmatched junction bases numbered 2, after V lost 1 base and J lost 6 bases. Here the CDR3 reads CASSLSTGDGYTF. CDR3 sequence (DNA): TGTGCCAGCAGTTTATCAACAGGGGATGGCTACACCTTC.

This clone was seen a few times. The chain employs TRBV5-1 and TRBJ2-7; D may be TRBD2 (5 bases). Trimming removed 0 bases at V and 3 bases at J, with 10 bases between. This CDR3 is built from 14 residues. The V gene's germline CDR1 is SGHRS and CDR2 YFSETQ. CDR3 in amino acids: CASSLAGSGYEQYF. The CDR3 DNA sequence: TGCGCCAGCAGCTTGGCGGGATCCGGCTACGAGCAGTACTTC.

This sequence joins TRBV9 and TRBJ2-7; no clear D gene. Germline V gene lookup returns CDR1 SGDLS and CDR2 YYNGEE. The length of the CDR3 is 15 residues. The V and J ends lost 0 bases and 3 bases respectively, with 13 bases between them. The CDR3 reads CASSVGRSNGYEQYF. CDR3 DNA sequence: TGTGCCAGCAGCGTAGGCAGATCCAATGGCTACGAGCAGTACTTC.

The rearrangement links TRBV25-1 to TRBJ2-3; TRBD2 matches 7 bases. Germline CDR1 is MGHDK and CDR2 is SYGVNS. V lost 4 bases, J lost 0 bases, and 4 bases stayed unmatched. The CDR3 spans 15 residues. The CDR3 DNA sequence: TGTGCCAGCAGTGGGGAGGGCCCTAGCACAGATACGCAGTATTTT. Translating gives CASSGEGPSTDTQYF.